This entry lists 28 T cell receptor beta chains sequenced from one sample in a study of blood T cell repertoires in COVID-19. TCRdb's table, derived via immunoSEQ multiplex PCR, lists solely in-frame clones and lacks some. This table holds 120,000 or so clones, 55% to 75% found once. The specimen sequenced was peripheral blood. The receptors shown here come from a woman aged 65 to 85 with acute or convalescent COVID-19.

The chain carries TRBV9 and TRBJ2-2; 11 nucleotides line up with TRBD1. J lost 5 bases, V lost 0 bases, and 6 bases had no gene match. The germline CDR1 and CDR2 sequences are SGDLS and YYNGEE. The CDR3 contains 17 residues. The CDR3, as DNA: TGTGCCAGCAGCGTAGATCCCGGGACAGGGGGGACCGGGGAGCTGTTTTTT. The encoded protein is CASSVDPGTGGTGELFF.

The V gene is TRBV5-1, the J gene TRBJ2-1, with a possible D match to TRBD2 (6 bases). Germline V CDR1 and CDR2: SGHRS, YFSETQ. This CDR3 comprises 15 residues. Trimming cost V 1 base and J 6 bases, with 14 bases left between them. The CDR3 spells CASSLTGRELNEQFF. DNA for the CDR3: TGCGCCAGCAGCTTGACGGGACGGGAGCTCAATGAGCAGTTCTTC.

This clone was picked up a small number of times. The chain couples TRBV15 to TRBJ2-6; TRBD2 might be the D (6 bases). Between the trimmed V and J ends, which lost 3 bases and 0 bases, there was a span of 15 bases. CDR3 length: 18 amino acids. Per the germline V gene, CDR1 is LNHNV and CDR2 is YYDKDF (reference sequence). CDR3 residues: CATSSSGVLSSGANVLTF. The CDR3 nucleotides are TGTGCCACCAGCAGTTCGGGGGTCCTCTCCTCTGGGGCCAACGTCCTGACTTTC.

The V and J genes are TRBV29-1 and TRBJ2-5, with 9 bases matching TRBD2. Trimming cost V 6 bases and J 5 bases; bases outside gene matches: 16. CDR1 is SQVTM, CDR2 ANQGSEA, per germline. This CDR3 contains 16 residues. CDR3 nucleotide sequence: TGCAGCGTAGGGTGGCGGGAGGGCCGGGCAGGGGAGACCCAGTACTTC. It encodes CSVGWREGRAGETQYF.

The genes are TRBV2 and TRBJ2-3; 12 bases agree with TRBD2. CDR1 and CDR2 (germline): SNHLY, FYNNEI. The length of the CDR3 is 16 residues. V dropped 3 bases and J dropped 13; count of bases not matched to a gene: 14. The DNA for the CDR3 is TGTGCCAGCAGTGACGGACTAGCGGGAACCCTATACGGGGAGTATTTT. Translated: CASSDGLAGTLYGEYF.

This chain joins TRBV19 and TRBJ1-2, with 7 positions matching TRBD1. V trimming: 1 base; J trimming: 4 bases; junction bases outside the gene matches: 3. Germline V gene data show CDR1 as LNHDA and CDR2 as SQIVND (reference sequence). The CDR3 contains 14 residues. The chain's CDR3 is CASSIVGTAYGYTF. The DNA of the CDR3 is TGTGCCAGTAGTATAGTCGGGACAGCCTATGGCTACACCTTC.

The chain couples TRBV19 to TRBJ2-3, with a tentative D call TRBD1 (6 bases). V lost 4 bases and J lost 4, with 12 bases in between. The CDR3 length is 14 residues. CDR1 is LNHDA, CDR2 SQIVND, per germline (reference sequence). DNA for the CDR3: TGTGCCAGTAGTAATGGGGGCGCGGCAGATACGCAGTATTTT. It encodes CASSNGGAADTQYF.

The chain combines TRBV5-1 with TRBJ2-1; 8 bases agree with TRBD1. The V and J ends lost 1 base and 10 bases, in that order; junction bases with no gene match: 10. In germline, CDR1 is SGHRS, CDR2 YFSETQ. CDR3 length: 15 amino acids. CDR3 in DNA: TGCGCCAGCAGCTTGTCGCAGGGGGCCTTAGAGGAGCAGTTCTTC. This encodes CASSLSQGALEEQFF.

The chain has TRBV4-1 and TRBJ2-5, with D possibly matching TRBD1 (5 bases). This CDR3 contains 16 residues. With 4 bases removed from V and 2 bases from J, the gap between germline ends came to 17 bases. In germline, CDR1 is MGHRA, CDR2 YSYEKL. CDR3 region: CASSLLGQAAQETQYF. The DNA of the CDR3 is TGCGCCAGCAGCCTTTTGGGGCAGGCAGCACAAGAGACCCAGTACTTC.

The chain is built from TRBV7-9 and TRBJ2-1, with D hard to call. This CDR3 region has 14 residues. Trimming took off 0 bases at V and 4 bases at J, with 7 bases between the two ends. CDR1 and CDR2 from the germline V gene are SEHNR and FQNEAQ (reference sequence). The CDR3 nucleotides read TGTGCCAGCAGCTTAGCCAGATCATACAATGAGCAGTTCTTC. Translated: CASSLARSYNEQFF.

This chain connects TRBV15 to TRBJ1-3; D call uncertain. The CDR3 has 14 residues. Trimming cost V 3 bases and J 3 bases, with 9 bases left between them. The germline gives CDR1 LNHNV, CDR2 YYDKDF (reference sequence). CDR3 in amino acids: CATSRFTVGNTIYF. As DNA, the CDR3 is TGTGCCACCAGCAGGTTTACAGTTGGAAACACCATATATTTT.

The chain couples TRBV3-1 (or the pseudogene TRBV3-2) to TRBJ1-5; no firm D call. The CDR3 runs 13 residues. Germline V gene lookup returns CDR1 LGHDT and CDR2 YNNKEL (reference sequence). V was cut by 0 bases and J by 5 bases, with 5 bases left in between. The CDR3 spells CASSQDSDQPQHF. The CDR3, as DNA: TGTGCCAGCAGCCAAGATTCCGATCAGCCCCAGCATTTT.

The CDR3 sequence: CASSSDTEAFF. The CDR3 DNA reads as TGTGCCAGCAGCTCCGACACTGAAGCTTTCTTT. The chain is built from TRBV21-1 and TRBJ1-1. TRBV21-1 is described as a pseudogene. The CDR3 spans 11 residues.

The chain links TRBV4-3 to TRBJ1-1; unclear D gene. Germline V gene lookup returns CDR1 LGHNA and CDR2 YSLEER. The CDR3 runs 14 residues. Trimming removed 0 bases from V and 0 bases from J, with 5 bases in between. CDR3 nucleotide sequence: TGCGCCAGCAGCCAAGATGGGCTGAACACTGAAGCTTTCTTT. It is translated as CASSQDGLNTEAFF.

A few counts support this clone. The chain joins TRBV5-8 to TRBJ1-1, with D unresolved. V was clipped by 4 bases and J by 5 bases, with 6 bases between them. Germline loops: CDR1 SGHTS, CDR2 YDEGEE. The CDR3 covers 11 residues. The CDR3: CASSPGTEAFF. The CDR3 DNA reads as TGTGCCAGCAGCCCCGGGACTGAAGCTTTCTTT.

This chain joins TRBV10-3 and TRBJ1-2, with 8 positions matching TRBD1. Trimming took 10 bases from V and 6 from J; bases not matched to a gene: 10. This CDR3 is 13 amino acids long. Looked up from germline, CDR1 is ENHRY and CDR2 is SYGVKD. The CDR3 coding sequence is TGTGCCACCCGGACAGGGACCATCGATGGCTACACCTTC. This translates into CATRTGTIDGYTF.

The V gene is TRBV10-3, the J gene TRBJ2-1; D unclear. Trimming cost V 2 bases and J 6 bases, with 5 bases left between them. The CDR3 is 12 residues long. The germline V gene has CDR1 ENHRY and CDR2 SYGVKD. DNA of the CDR3: TGTGCCATCAGTGAGAACGGCAATGAGCAGTTCTTC. Translating it yields CAISENGNEQFF.

This clone was seen once. The genes are TRBV4-1 and TRBJ1-6; 12 bases align to TRBD1. Trimming removed 1 base from V and 10 bases from J; junction bases left unmatched: 5. CDR1 is MGHRA and CDR2 is YSYEKL in the germline V gene. CDR3 length: 16 residues. CDR3 nucleotide sequence: TGCGCCAGCAGCCAAGCCCGGGACAGGGGGCGATCACCCCTCCACTTT. It translates to CASSQARDRGRSPLHF.

This clone showed up just a few times. This rearrangement joins TRBV7-6 to TRBJ2-1, with TRBD2 matching 8 bases. CDR3 length equals 16 residues. CDR1 is SGHVS, CDR2 FNYEAQ, per germline. With 1 base clipped from V and 7 bases from J, the junction kept 9 bases outside the gene matches. CDR3 nucleotides: TGTGCCAGCAGCTTAGTTTTGGCGGGGGGCTGGAATGAGCAGTTCTTC. Translated: CASSLVLAGGWNEQFF.

The sample holds a few counts of this clone. The J gene is TRBJ2-5, the V gene TRBV7-9; 8 nucleotides agree with TRBD2. The CDR3 is made up of 14 amino acids. CDR1 and CDR2 (germline): SEHNR, FQNEAQ (reference sequence). The V gene end was trimmed by 8 bases and the J gene end by 4 bases; junction bases not matched to a gene: 9. The CDR3 spells CASLDGAGGETQYF. CDR3 nucleotides: TGTGCCAGCCTCGACGGCGCGGGAGGAGAGACCCAGTACTTC.

V is TRBV4-2 and J is TRBJ2-3, with 10 nucleotides matching TRBD2. The CDR3 runs 16 residues. After removal of 0 bases from V and 6 bases from J, the junction contained 6 bases not matched to a gene. Germline CDR1 and CDR2: LGHNA and YNFKEQ. CDR3 protein: CASSQEAGGNADTQYF. The CDR3 DNA is TGTGCCAGCAGCCAAGAAGCGGGAGGGAATGCCGATACGCAGTATTTT.

This clone has at least ten counts. This rearrangement joins TRBV6-4 to TRBJ1-5, with D perhaps matching TRBD1 (5 bases). The germline V gene encodes CDR1 MRHNA and CDR2 SNTAGT. This CDR3 contains 18 residues. With 0 bases removed from V and 5 bases from J, the gap between germline ends came to 20 bases. CDR3 nucleotides: TGTGCCAGCAGTGACTCGATCGATGGGGGACTTAAAGATCAGCCCCAGCATTTT. Translated: CASSDSIDGGLKDQPQHF.

V gene TRBV15 combines with J gene TRBJ1-6, with 9 bases aligning to TRBD1. The CDR3 loop spans 15 amino acids. The germline CDR1 and CDR2 sequences are LNHNV and YYDKDF (reference sequence). After removal of 0 bases from V and 9 bases from J, the junction contained 3 bases not matched to a gene. The CDR3 region is CATSRDGQGSSPLHF. In DNA, the CDR3 is TGTGCCACCAGCAGAGACGGACAGGGGAGTTCACCCCTCCACTTT.

This clone showed up just a few times. The V and J genes are TRBV7-2 and TRBJ1-2; D uncertain. Between the trimmed V and J ends, which lost 2 bases and 1 base, there was a span of 11 bases. This CDR3 spans 15 amino acids. Germline assignment: CDR1 SGHTA and CDR2 FQGNSA. CDR3 coding DNA: TGTGCCAGCAGCTTATTGGCAGATCTTAACTATGGCTACACCTTC. It specifies CASSLLADLNYGYTF.

This chain joins TRBV6-4 and TRBJ2-3, with TRBD1 as a possible D gene (5 bases). CDR3 length: 14 amino acids. Germline CDR1 is MRHNA and CDR2 is SNTAGT. V lost 3 bases and J 4 bases, leaving 11 bases between the germline ends. CDR3: CASSELDNSDTQYF. As DNA, the CDR3 is TGTGCCAGCAGTGAACTGGACAACTCAGATACGCAGTATTTT.

This clone came up a few times. The chain employs TRBV6-5 and TRBJ2-6, with D possibly matching TRBD1 (5 bases). The CDR3 covers 15 residues. V lost 6 bases, J lost 1 base, and 10 bases lay in between. Germline V gene data show CDR1 as MNHEY and CDR2 as SVGAGI. The CDR3 region is CASSITGSGANVLTF. The CDR3 DNA follows: TGTGCCAGCAGCATAACAGGTTCTGGGGCCAACGTCCTGACTTTC.

The chain recombines TRBV25-1 with TRBJ2-5, with 11 bases that match TRBD2. The CDR3 contains 17 residues. Germline V gives CDR1 MGHDK, CDR2 SYGVNS. J was trimmed by 9 bases and V by 1 base; bases with no gene match: 13. The DNA for the CDR3 is TGTGCCAGCAGTGAATTCGCTCTAGCGGGGGGCGCAGGGGCCCAGTACTTC. Its translation: CASSEFALAGGAGAQYF.

A few counts support this clone. The V and J genes are TRBV28 and TRBJ2-7; 8 bases are shared with TRBD1. The CDR3 contains 15 residues. J lost 4 bases, V lost 4 bases, and 9 bases had no gene match. The V gene's germline CDR1 is MDHEN and CDR2 SYDVKM. This CDR3 reads CASSSYRTGRYEQYF. CDR3 sequence (DNA): TGTGCCAGCAGTTCCTATCGGACAGGGAGGTACGAGCAGTACTTC.